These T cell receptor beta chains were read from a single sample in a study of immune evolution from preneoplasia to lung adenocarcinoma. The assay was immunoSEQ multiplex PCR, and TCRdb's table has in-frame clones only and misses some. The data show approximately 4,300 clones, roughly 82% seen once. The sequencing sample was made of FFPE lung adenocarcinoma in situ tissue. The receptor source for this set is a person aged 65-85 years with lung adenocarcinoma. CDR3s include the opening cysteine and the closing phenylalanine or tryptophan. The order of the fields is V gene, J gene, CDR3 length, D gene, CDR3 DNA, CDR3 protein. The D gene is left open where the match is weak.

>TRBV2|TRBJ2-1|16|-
TGTGCCAGCCGTCGCGTATGGGGTTCTGGAATGAATGAGCAGTTCTTC
CASRRVWGSGMNEQFF
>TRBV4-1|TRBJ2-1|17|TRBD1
TGCGCCAGCAGCCAAGGAGGGACAGGGGGGGGTTACAATGAGCAGTTCTTC
CASSQGGTGGGYNEQFF
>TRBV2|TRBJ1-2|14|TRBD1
TGTGCCAGCAGTGGACAGGGGTCTGGGGATGGCTACACCTTC
CASSGQGSGDGYTF
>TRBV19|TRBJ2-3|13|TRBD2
TGTGCCAGCTTAGCGGGAGGGGCAGATACGCAGTATTTT
CASLAGGADTQYF
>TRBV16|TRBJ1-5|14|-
TGTGCCAGCAGCCTACCGGGTTTGGGTCAGCCCCAGCATTTT
CASSLPGLGQPQHF
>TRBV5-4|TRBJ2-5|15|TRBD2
TGTGCCAGCAGCTTGGATGGCGGGAGCCAAGAGACCCAGTACTTC
CASSLDGGSQETQYF
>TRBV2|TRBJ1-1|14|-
TGTGCCAGCAGTGAGCAGACATTGAACACTGAAGCTTTCTTT
CASSEQTLNTEAFF
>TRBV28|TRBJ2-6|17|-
TGTGCCAGCAGTTTCCTACTCGTGAGCTCTGGGGCCAACGTCCTGACTTTC
CASSFLLVSSGANVLTF
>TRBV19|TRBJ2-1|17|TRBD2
TGTGCCAGTACGAAAGGGCGCTTCTCGGGAGGGCCGGGTGAGCAGTTCTTC
CASTKGRFSGGPGEQFF
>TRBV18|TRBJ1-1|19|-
TGTGCCAGCTCACCACCGTCTAATTTTGGGGGGAGTATGGGCACTGAAGCTTTCTTT
CASSPPSNFGGSMGTEAFF
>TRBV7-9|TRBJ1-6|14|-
TGTGCCAGCAGACGCGACATCCATAATTCACCCCTCCACTTT
CASRRDIHNSPLHF
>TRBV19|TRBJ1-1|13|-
TGTGCCAGTAGTATCAAGGGTTCCACTGAAGCTTTCTTT
CASSIKGSTEAFF
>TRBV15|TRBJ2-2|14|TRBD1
TGTGCCACCAGCAGACAGGGGGACACCGGGGAGCTGTTTTTT
CATSRQGDTGELFF
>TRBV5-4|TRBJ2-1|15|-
TGTGCCAGCAGCCCCGGTCTGCCTGCATACAATGAGCAGTTCTTC
CASSPGLPAYNEQFF